This T cell receptor beta chain appears in the sequencing data of a study of blood T cell repertoires in COVID-19. Study details: The study drew acute and convalescent COVID-19 samples from the United States, Italy and Spain. In each case, the material was cDNA or gDNA derived from T cells, B-cell-depleted T cells, or PBMCs.

CDR1 is SGDLS, CDR2 YYNGEE, per germline. V was pared by 0 bases and J by 8 bases, with 14 bases between. CDR3 length equals 14 residues. Study processing details: Reference gene primer amplification yielded estimated nucleated cell counts. Using immunoSEQ multiplex PCR, the repertoire was profiled, and TCRdb retains in-frame clones only, with some absent. V and J calls and clone size are as listed in that table; D and trimming were resolved from the DNA. The sample carries 90,000 to 150,000 clones, 65% to 90% recorded once. The origin of this receptor is an elderly man with acute or convalescent COVID-19. The sample comprised peripheral blood. The V call is TRBV9, the J call TRBJ1-1; no definite D call. The CDR3 region is CASSVGGGSAEAFF. The CDR3 DNA reads TGTGCCAGCAGCGTAGGAGGAGGGTCAGCAGAAGCTTTCTTT.